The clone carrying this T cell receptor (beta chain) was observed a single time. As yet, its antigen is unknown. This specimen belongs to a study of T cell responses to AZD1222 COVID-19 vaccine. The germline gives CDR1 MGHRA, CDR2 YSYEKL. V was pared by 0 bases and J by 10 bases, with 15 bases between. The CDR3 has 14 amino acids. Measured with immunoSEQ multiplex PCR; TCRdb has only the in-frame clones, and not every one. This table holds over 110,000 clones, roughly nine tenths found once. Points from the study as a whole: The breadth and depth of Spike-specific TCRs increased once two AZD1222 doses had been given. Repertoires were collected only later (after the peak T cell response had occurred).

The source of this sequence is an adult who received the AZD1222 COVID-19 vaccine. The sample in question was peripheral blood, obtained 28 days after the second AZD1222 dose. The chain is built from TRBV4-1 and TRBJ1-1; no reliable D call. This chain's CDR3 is CASSQDPGVGGAFF. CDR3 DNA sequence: TGCGCCAGCAGCCAAGATCCAGGCGTTGGTGGAGCTTTCTTT.